The clone carrying this T cell receptor (beta chain) was recorded a few times. Its antigen is undetermined. A single record per CDR3 protein comes from TCRdb applying MiXCR to the 5' RACE reads. The sample yields about 190,000 distinct CDR3 sequences, about 16% seen once. This CDR3 contains 14 residues. Trimming pared 5 bases from V and 0 bases from J, leaving 8 bases between. Germline V lookup: CDR1 KGHDR, CDR2 SFDVKD. These data come from a study of T-cell memory formation after mild COVID-19. Findings and limits, study-wide: The study found contracting CD4+ clones mainly in CM and EM and contracting CD8+ clones in EMRA.

The sequenced sample consisted of PBMCs or a T cell subset sorted from them (not recorded which). This sequence joins TRBV24-1 and TRBJ2-3; no definite D call. This clonotype was sampled from an adult woman who had mild COVID-19 (a few samples of this study predate the infection). Cell type and time point are not known. The CDR3 nucleotides read TGTGCCACCAGTGGACCACCTAGCACAGATACGCAGTATTTT. It is translated as CATSGPPSTDTQYF.